These 20 T cell receptor beta chains originate from one sample sequenced in a study of CD8+ T cells in alopecia areata. Treatment indicated: oral pan-JAK inhibitor, 5-10 mg twice daily. As the sequencing template, cDNA was produced by extracting RNA and reverse transcribing it. Repertoires were generated with immunoSEQ multiplex PCR, while TCRdb's copy carries only in-frame clones and drops some. The table lists a few hundred thousand clones, 60% of them singletons. The specimen comprised CD4+ T cells sorted from blood, sampled around week 54, from a patient treated with tofacitinib. The source of these receptors is a human donor with alopecia areata.

This clone occurred a few times. The chain combines TRBV4-1 with TRBJ2-5; D not resolved. This CDR3 region has 14 residues. Trimming removed 4 bases at V and 1 base at J, with 10 bases between. Looked up from germline, CDR1 is MGHRA and CDR2 is YSYEKL. The CDR3 is CASSPTPGQETQYF. Written as DNA, the CDR3 is TGCGCCAGCAGCCCCACGCCGGGCCAAGAGACCCAGTACTTC.

The chain is built from TRBV9 and TRBJ1-2, with 11 nucleotides matching TRBD1. Per germline, CDR1 SGDLS and CDR2 YYNGEE. The V and J ends lost 6 bases and 3 bases, in that order; junction bases with no gene match: 7. The CDR3 consists of 15 residues. CDR3 protein: CASTIGDRGYYGYTF. The CDR3 DNA follows: TGTGCCAGCACCATCGGGGACAGGGGGTACTATGGCTACACCTTC.

The rearrangement joins TRBV29-1 to TRBJ2-7; D perhaps matches TRBD1 (6 bases). CDR3 length: 13 amino acids. Germline assignment: CDR1 SQVTM and CDR2 ANQGSEA. V gave up 4 bases and J gave up 4 bases, with 14 bases separating them. CDR3 coding DNA: TGCAGCGTTGGCCCGGCCAGGGGTTACGAGCAGTACTTC. It codes for CSVGPARGYEQYF.

This chain uses TRBV5-6 with TRBJ2-3; D gene uncertain. V was trimmed by 2 bases and J by 6 bases, leaving 16 bases between them. The CDR3 length is 15 residues. CDR1 SGHDT and CDR2 YYEEEE come from the germline V gene. As DNA, the CDR3 is TGTGCCAGCAGCTTTGTTGATCGATTCGGGGATACGCAGTATTTT. This translates into CASSFVDRFGDTQYF.

The chain uses TRBV10-3 and TRBJ1-4; D remains ambiguous. The CDR3 loop spans 15 amino acids. The germline gives CDR1 ENHRY, CDR2 SYGVKD. The ends were cut back, 3 bases at V and 7 bases at J, with 15 bases in the middle. The CDR3, as DNA: TGTGCCATCAGTGATGGTCCAGTGGGAGGTGAAAAACTGTTTTTT. Encoded protein: CAISDGPVGGEKLFF.

V usage is TRBV18 and J usage is TRBJ2-7; D assignment may be TRBD1 or TRBD2 (7 bases each). The CDR3 has 13 amino acids. CDR1 KGHSH and CDR2 LQKENI come from the germline V gene. The ends were cut back, 3 bases at V and 9 bases at J, with 15 bases in the middle. CDR3 residues: CASSPAGGDWQYF. The CDR3, as DNA: TGTGCCAGCTCACCGGCAGGGGGGGACTGGCAGTACTTC. The variable domain in full, completed from reference TRBV18 and TRBJ2-7, reads NAGVMQNPRHLVRRRGQEARLRCSPMKGHSHVYWYRQLPEEGLKFMVYLQKENIIDESGMPKERFSAEFPKEGPSILRIQQVVRGDSAAYFCASSPAGGDWQYFGPGTRLTVT.

The chain employs TRBV5-1 and TRBJ2-3, with D unclear. V was clipped by 1 base and J by 6 bases, with 18 bases between them. The CDR3 spans 16 residues. CDR1 and CDR2 from the germline V gene are SGHRS and YFSETQ. CDR3 DNA sequence: TGCGCCAGCAGCTTGCAGCCCTCAAGTCTTGGGGATACGCAGTATTTT. Its protein product is CASSLQPSSLGDTQYF.

This clone has only a few counts. DNA for the CDR3: TGTGCCTGGACGGACAGGGGGGGAGAGCAGTACTTC. It yields the protein CAWTDRGGEQYF. The V gene is TRBV30, the J gene TRBJ2-7; TRBD1 aligns across 10 bases. Trimming took 4 bases from V and 7 from J; bases not matched to a gene: 4. Germline V lookup: CDR1 GTSNPN, CDR2 SVGIG (reference sequence). The CDR3 length is 12 residues.

This clone turned up a few times. V and J are TRBV23-1 and TRBJ2-2; TRBD1 is a possible D gene (5 bases). TRBV23-1 is an ORF; its function is uncertain. The CDR3 has 17 residues. The V end was cut by 3 bases, the J end by 4 bases, with 18 bases between. The chain's CDR3 is CASSQTDKKVSTGELFF. The CDR3 DNA reads as TGCGCCAGCAGTCAGACGGACAAGAAGGTTTCCACCGGGGAGCTGTTTTTT.

Turning to this clone: The sample holds other DNA sequences that translate to the same CDR3. The chain joins TRBV29-1 to TRBJ2-2; TRBD1 agrees at 8 bases. There are 12 residues in the CDR3. The germline gives CDR1 SQVTM, CDR2 ANQGSEA. Trimming cost V 7 bases and J 7 bases; bases outside gene matches: 5. The CDR3 region is CSAGQGGGELFF. CDR3 in DNA: TGCAGCGCCGGACAGGGTGGCGGGGAGCTGTTTTTT.

V and J are TRBV7-2 and TRBJ1-2; possibly TRBD1 for D (5 bases). Germline V gene sequence: CDR1 SGHTA, CDR2 FQGNSA. The germline V and J ends were trimmed by 7 bases and 8 bases, with 17 bases remaining between them. The CDR3 has 13 amino acids. CDR3 in DNA: TGTGCCAGCACCAAGACACCAGGGTACGGCTACACCTTC. Its translation is CASTKTPGYGYTF.

The genes are TRBV7-8 and TRBJ2-5; D may be TRBD2 (5 bases). Trimming removed 5 bases from V and 2 bases from J, with 9 bases in between. Germline V gene sequence: CDR1 SGHVS, CDR2 FQNEAQ. This CDR3 spans 13 amino acids. This chain's CDR3 is CASSPGLQETQYF. CDR3 coding DNA: TGTGCCAGCAGCCCTGGACTTCAAGAGACCCAGTACTTC.

Only a few counts were recorded for this clone. The CDR3 sequence is CATNGLQGRAVVDEQFF. DNA of the CDR3: TGTGCCACTAACGGCCTCCAGGGCCGGGCTGTAGTCGATGAGCAGTTCTTC. V and J are TRBV10-3 and TRBJ2-1; perhaps TRBD1 as D (5 bases). The CDR3 runs to 17 residues. CDR1 is ENHRY and CDR2 is SYGVKD in the germline V gene. V lost 10 bases and J lost 8, with 30 bases in between.

The gene calls are TRBV30 and TRBJ2-4; TRBD1 matches at 12 bases. The CDR3 contains 13 residues. The germline CDR1 and CDR2 sequences are GTSNPN and SVGIG (reference sequence). The ends lost 4 bases at V and 6 bases at J; junction bases unmatched: 1. The CDR3 nucleotides are TGTGCCTGGAAGGGACAGGGGGCAAACATTCAGTACTTC. This sequence encodes CAWKGQGANIQYF.

This clone has just a few counts. This chain connects TRBV2 to TRBJ1-4, with D uncertain. Germline CDR1 is SNHLY and CDR2 is FYNNEI. Trimming left V 3 bases short and J 8 bases short, with 1 base between. The CDR3 is 10 amino acids. The CDR3 bases are TGTGCCAGCAGTGACGAAAAACTGTTTTTT. This gives the protein CASSDEKLFF.

V gene TRBV25-1 combines with J gene TRBJ1-2; D not certain. This CDR3 region has 12 residues. The V end was cut by 7 bases, the J end by 7 bases, with 13 bases between. The germline gives CDR1 MGHDK, CDR2 SYGVNS. This CDR3 reads CASIGLSGGYTF. CDR3 in DNA: TGTGCCAGCATAGGCCTTTCGGGTGGCTACACCTTC.

Only a few counts were recorded for this clone. This chain connects TRBV10-2 to TRBJ1-1; no clear D gene. CDR3 size: 15 residues. Germline V gene lookup returns CDR1 WSHSY and CDR2 SAAADI. V was shortened by 4 bases and J by 3 bases, with 15 bases between the two germline ends. In DNA, the CDR3 is TGCGCCAGCAGTGGAATGAGGTTGGAGGACACTGAAGCTTTCTTT. The encoded protein is CASSGMRLEDTEAFF.

This chain uses TRBV29-1 with TRBJ1-3; no clear D gene. V was shortened by 5 bases and J by 4 bases, with 15 bases between the two germline ends. The CDR3 spans 14 residues. Looked up from germline, CDR1 is SQVTM and CDR2 is ANQGSEA. The CDR3 DNA follows: TGCAGCGTTACAGAGGGCAGACTAGGAAACACCATATATTTT. Protein: CSVTEGRLGNTIYF.

This clone was detected a few times. V usage is TRBV11-2 and J usage is TRBJ1-2, with D possibly being TRBD1 (6 bases). CDR3 size: 15 residues. V was shortened by 2 bases and J by 5 bases, with 15 bases between the two germline ends. Germline V gene lookup returns CDR1 SGHAT and CDR2 FQNNGV. The CDR3 loop is CASSLTLQGPYGYTF. In DNA, the CDR3 is TGTGCCAGCAGCTTAACCCTACAGGGCCCGTATGGCTACACCTTC.

A note on this clone: Germline is not matched at one junction end, which may reflect a read error. V is TRBV13 and J is TRBJ1-2; D unclear. The CDR3 has 12 residues. The V gene's germline CDR1 is PRHDT and CDR2 FYEKMQ (reference sequence). Here the CDR3 reads CASSLGRESYTF. The CDR3 DNA sequence: TGTGCCAGCAGCCTAGGACGGGAAAGCTACACCTTC.